Each of the 21 T cell receptor beta chains below was sequenced from the same sample in a study of CD8+ T cells in alopecia areata. Treatment indicated: oral pan-JAK inhibitor, 5-10 mg twice daily. Reverse transcribed after extraction, RNA yielded cDNA as the sequencing template. The method was immunoSEQ multiplex PCR; TCRdb's version includes in-frame clones alone and lacks a portion of them. The sample carries over 100,000 clones, 53% recorded once. The source was CD4+ T cells sorted from blood, collected at week 4, from a patient treated with tofacitinib. The receptors were sampled from a human donor with alopecia areata.

This clone was observed a handful of times. The V gene is TRBV7-2, the J gene TRBJ1-5; D possibly corresponds to TRBD1 (5 bases). From germline, CDR1 is SGHTA and CDR2 FQGNSA. This CDR3 spans 14 amino acids. Trimming left V 2 bases short and J 6 bases short, with 11 bases between. The CDR3 reads CASSLTVGGQPQHF. The DNA of the CDR3 is TGTGCCAGCAGCTTAACCGTGGGGGGTCAGCCCCAGCATTTT.

This chain connects TRBV20-1 to TRBJ2-2; D is uncertain. This CDR3 contains 11 residues. Trimming cost V 5 bases and J 5 bases, with 6 bases left between them. The germline V gene encodes CDR1 DFQATT and CDR2 SNEGSKA (reference sequence). The CDR3 loop is CSAPRTGELFF. CDR3 in DNA: TGCAGTGCTCCTAGGACCGGGGAGCTGTTTTTT.

The V and J genes are TRBV11-2 and TRBJ2-6; D is undetermined. The CDR3 sequence is 12 residues long. Germline loops: CDR1 SGHAT, CDR2 FQNNGV. Trimming pared 10 bases from V and 3 bases from J, leaving 7 bases between. CDR3 region: CATRGGANVLTF. CDR3 nucleotides: TGTGCCACTCGTGGTGGGGCCAACGTCCTGACTTTC.

A few counts support this clone. V and J are TRBV29-1 and TRBJ2-1; 7 bases agree with TRBD1. Trimming cost V 7 bases and J 3 bases; bases outside gene matches: 9. The CDR3 is made up of 14 amino acids. Germline CDR1 SQVTM, CDR2 ANQGSEA. As DNA, the CDR3 is TGCAGCGGGGCCCACAGGGGCTTCTACAATGAGCAGTTCTTC. It codes for CSGAHRGFYNEQFF.

This clone was counted between two and nine times. V is TRBV7-9 and J is TRBJ1-1, with D perhaps matching TRBD1 (5 bases). Germline V gene data show CDR1 as SEHNR and CDR2 as FQNEAQ (reference sequence). Trimming stripped 0 bases from V and 6 bases from J, with 11 bases between. The CDR3 is made up of 14 amino acids. This CDR3 reads CASSLAEAGPEAFF. CDR3 DNA sequence: TGTGCCAGCAGCTTAGCGGAGGCAGGGCCTGAAGCTTTCTTT. Supplemented by reference TRBV7-9 and TRBJ1-1, the full variable domain reads DTGVSQNPRHKITKRGQNVTFRCDPISEHNRLYWYRQTLGQGPEFLTYFQNEAQLEKSRLLSDRFSAERPKGSFSTLEIQRTEQGDSAMYLCASSLAEAGPEAFFGQGTRLTVV.

This clone was counted many times. The CDR3, as DNA: TGTGCCAGCAGCGCCCGGGACAGGGGAAACACCATATATTTT. It yields the protein CASSARDRGNTIYF. This rearrangement joins TRBV9 to TRBJ1-3; 8 bases are shared with TRBD1. The CDR3 length is 14 residues. In germline, CDR1 is SGDLS, CDR2 YYNGEE. V shed 3 bases, J shed 4 bases, and the junction held 3 bases outside the gene matches.

J is TRBJ2-7 and V is TRBV11-2; 7 bases are a match to TRBD1. CDR1 SGHAT and CDR2 FQNNGV come from the germline V gene. The length of the CDR3 is 16 residues. Trimming cost V 4 bases and J 0 bases; bases outside gene matches: 9. CDR3 sequence (DNA): TGTGCCAGCAGCTCCTGGACAGGTCCAAGCTCCTACGAGCAGTACTTC. Protein sequence: CASSSWTGPSSYEQYF.

The rearrangement uses TRBV29-1 and TRBJ1-2, with 7 bases identical to TRBD1. V was pared by 0 bases and J by 2 bases, with 3 bases of the junction left unmatched. Germline assignment: CDR1 SQVTM and CDR2 ANQGSEA. This CDR3 spans 14 amino acids. CDR3 loop: CSVEEWTGNYGYTF. CDR3 bases: TGCAGCGTTGAAGAGTGGACAGGCAACTATGGCTACACCTTC.

The V call is TRBV6-6, the J call TRBJ1-6; maybe TRBD1 (5 bases). The V and J ends lost 7 bases and 4 bases respectively, with 11 bases between them. The length of the CDR3 is 14 residues. Germline-derived CDR1 and CDR2 are MNHNY and SVGAGI (reference sequence). The CDR3 is CASMAAGYNSPLHF. The DNA for the CDR3 is TGTGCCAGCATGGCGGCAGGGTATAATTCACCCCTCCACTTT.

Written as DNA, the CDR3 is TGTGCCTGGAGTCCCGACAGGGGTGAAAAACTGTTTTTT. This encodes CAWSPDRGEKLFF. The chain is built from TRBV30 and TRBJ1-4, with 8 bases aligning to TRBD1. The CDR3 loop spans 13 amino acids. Trimming took 2 bases from V and 7 from J; bases not matched to a gene: 3. The germline gives CDR1 GTSNPN, CDR2 SVGIG (reference sequence).

The sample holds one count of this clone. CDR3 protein: CASSYSPQSSNEQFF. The CDR3 DNA reads as TGTGCCAGCAGTTACTCACCCCAGTCGTCGAATGAGCAGTTCTTC. The chain recombines TRBV6-5 with TRBJ2-1, with D hard to call. The CDR3 is 15 residues long. Per the germline V gene, CDR1 is MNHEY and CDR2 is SVGAGI. The V and J ends lost 0 bases and 7 bases respectively, with 13 bases between them.

This clone appeared a few times. J is TRBJ2-7 and V is TRBV7-8; TRBD2 matches 7 bases. The CDR3 has 14 residues. V gave up 5 bases and J gave up 4 bases; unmatched junction bases: 8. Germline CDR1 SGHVS, CDR2 FQNEAQ. The CDR3 DNA is TGTGCCAGCAGCCTCCTCGGGAGGCCTTACGAGCAGTACTTC. It encodes CASSLLGRPYEQYF.

This clone occurred a few times. The genes are TRBV29-1 and TRBJ1-1, with D perhaps matching TRBD1 (5 bases). The germline V gene encodes CDR1 SQVTM and CDR2 ANQGSEA. The CDR3 contains 13 residues. Trimming removed 1 base from V and 6 bases from J, with 12 bases in between. The CDR3 DNA is TGCAGCGTTGAAGCTGGGCAGGGCTCTGAAGCTTTCTTT. It codes for CSVEAGQGSEAFF.

The CDR3 is CSVKGQISYNEQFF. DNA for the CDR3: TGCAGCGTAAAAGGGCAGATCTCCTACAATGAGCAGTTCTTC. V and J are TRBV29-1 and TRBJ2-1; no reliable D call. This CDR3 is 14 amino acids long. Germline V gene data show CDR1 as SQVTM and CDR2 as ANQGSEA. V was shortened by 6 bases and J by 0 bases, with 12 bases between the two germline ends.

The chain couples TRBV29-1 to TRBJ2-5; 7 bases are a match to TRBD2. Trimming cost V 7 bases and J 2 bases; bases outside gene matches: 10. The CDR3 sequence is 14 residues long. Germline CDR1 is SQVTM and CDR2 is ANQGSEA. The CDR3 region has the DNA TGCAGCGCCGGACTAGTCGGTGGGCAAGAGACCCAGTACTTC. Translated, it gives CSAGLVGGQETQYF.

V usage is TRBV5-1 and J usage is TRBJ1-2; tentative D call: TRBD1 (5 bases). Per the germline V gene, CDR1 is SGHRS and CDR2 is YFSETQ. The CDR3 runs to 13 residues. V dropped 4 bases and J dropped 4 bases, with 11 bases sitting between them. For the CDR3, the DNA is TGCGCCAGCAGCCCCGACAGATCCTATGGCTACACCTTC. The encoded protein is CASSPDRSYGYTF.

V usage is TRBV2 and J usage is TRBJ2-6; D may be TRBD1 (6 bases). CDR1 is SNHLY, CDR2 FYNNEI, per germline. The V and J ends lost 6 bases and 2 bases respectively, with 20 bases between them. The CDR3 is 18 residues long. The CDR3 sequence is CASRGSTGYYTGANVLTF. DNA for the CDR3: TGTGCCAGCAGAGGTTCCACAGGGTATTATACTGGGGCCAACGTCCTGACTTTC.

The rearrangement links TRBV29-1 to TRBJ1-2; D possibly corresponds to TRBD1 (5 bases). In germline, CDR1 is SQVTM, CDR2 ANQGSEA. V was shortened by 4 bases and J by 3 bases, with 9 bases between the two germline ends. The CDR3 extends over 12 amino acids. Here the CDR3 reads CSVVTGDYGYTF. In nucleotides, the CDR3 is TGCAGCGTTGTTACAGGCGACTATGGCTACACCTTC.

This chain uses TRBV29-1 with TRBJ1-1; possibly TRBD1 for D (5 bases). Per the germline V gene, CDR1 is SQVTM and CDR2 is ANQGSEA. This CDR3 comprises 14 residues. V gave up 5 bases and J gave up 5 bases, with 18 bases separating them. In DNA, the CDR3 is TGCAGCGTTCGTCTATCACAGGCGCGGACTGAAGCTTTCTTT. Its protein product is CSVRLSQARTEAFF.

V and J are TRBV5-6 and TRBJ2-2; 12 nucleotides agree with TRBD2. The CDR3 is 17 residues long. CDR1 and CDR2 from the germline V gene are SGHDT and YYEEEE. The junction had 4 bases not matched to a gene; V was cut back by 0 bases and J by 4 bases. The CDR3: CASSLGLAGVGTGELFF. CDR3 nucleotide sequence: TGTGCCAGCAGCTTGGGACTAGCGGGAGTGGGCACCGGGGAGCTGTTTTTT.

The chain combines TRBV5-1 with TRBJ2-1; perhaps TRBD1 as D (6 bases). CDR3 length: 19 amino acids. CDR1 is SGHRS, CDR2 YFSETQ, per germline. Trimming removed 0 bases at V and 4 bases at J, with 23 bases between. Here the CDR3 reads CASSLDPITSRGQYNEQFF. In DNA, the CDR3 is TGCGCCAGCAGCTTGGATCCGATCACGTCCAGGGGTCAGTACAATGAGCAGTTCTTC. Complete variable domain (other parts from reference TRBV5-1 and TRBJ2-1): KAGVTQTPRYLIKTRGQQVTLSCSPISGHRSVSWYQQTPGQGLQFLFEYFSETQRNKGNFPGRFSGRQFSNSRSEMNVSTLELGDSALYLCASSLDPITSRGQYNEQFFGPGTRLTVL.